This T cell receptor (beta chain) was identified in a study of cytomegalovirus exposure and HLA in healthy donors. The study, taken as a whole, reports: V segments that were indistinguishable, TRBV6-2 and TRBV6-3 among them, were omitted from analysis.

About this clone itself: Its antigen is not identified.

The V end lost 5 bases, the J end lost 4 bases, and 20 bases lay between the germline ends. Per the germline V gene, CDR1 is SEHNR and CDR2 is FQNEAQ (reference sequence). The CDR3 consists of 16 residues. The PCR used 60 Vbeta and 13 Jbeta primers. Here immunoSEQ multiplex PCR was the method, and the copy in TCRdb shows in-frame clones only, minus some. The sample has some 120,000 clones, about 68% seen once. This TCR derives from a man between 40 and 49 years old in good health and CMV-seropositive. This chain uses TRBV7-9 with TRBJ1-2; possible D gene TRBD1, 5 bases. Input material: PBMCs. The DNA of the CDR3 is TGTGCCAGCAGCCCGACGGTGGACAACCCGTCCTATGGCTACACCTTC. As protein: CASSPTVDNPSYGYTF.